This T cell receptor beta chain stems from a study of blood T cells in healthy people across ages. Study-wide results and limits: What prevented conclusive comparison of naive and antigen-experienced cells was that PBMCs were unsorted.

Sample-barcoded 5' priming and a J-beta primer mix drove a second PCR of about 6 to 11 cycles. In TCRdb, the 5' RACE reads were re-called with MiXCR into one record per CDR3 protein. The sample holds just under 900,000 distinct CDR3 sequences, 29% seen once. This clonotype has at least ten counts. Its antigen is currently unknown. The CDR3 extends over 15 amino acids. CDR1 and CDR2 (germline): SGHDT, YYEEEE. V gave up 3 bases and J gave up 4 bases, with 16 bases separating them. The sequence was collected from a woman older than 75 in good health. The chain is built from TRBV5-6 and TRBJ1-1, with D tentatively TRBD1 (6 bases). The sample consisted of blood. Written as DNA, the CDR3 is TGTGCCAGCAGCTGGGTAAACAGGGAGGGCACTGAAGCTTTCTTT. The encoded protein is CASSWVNREGTEAFF.